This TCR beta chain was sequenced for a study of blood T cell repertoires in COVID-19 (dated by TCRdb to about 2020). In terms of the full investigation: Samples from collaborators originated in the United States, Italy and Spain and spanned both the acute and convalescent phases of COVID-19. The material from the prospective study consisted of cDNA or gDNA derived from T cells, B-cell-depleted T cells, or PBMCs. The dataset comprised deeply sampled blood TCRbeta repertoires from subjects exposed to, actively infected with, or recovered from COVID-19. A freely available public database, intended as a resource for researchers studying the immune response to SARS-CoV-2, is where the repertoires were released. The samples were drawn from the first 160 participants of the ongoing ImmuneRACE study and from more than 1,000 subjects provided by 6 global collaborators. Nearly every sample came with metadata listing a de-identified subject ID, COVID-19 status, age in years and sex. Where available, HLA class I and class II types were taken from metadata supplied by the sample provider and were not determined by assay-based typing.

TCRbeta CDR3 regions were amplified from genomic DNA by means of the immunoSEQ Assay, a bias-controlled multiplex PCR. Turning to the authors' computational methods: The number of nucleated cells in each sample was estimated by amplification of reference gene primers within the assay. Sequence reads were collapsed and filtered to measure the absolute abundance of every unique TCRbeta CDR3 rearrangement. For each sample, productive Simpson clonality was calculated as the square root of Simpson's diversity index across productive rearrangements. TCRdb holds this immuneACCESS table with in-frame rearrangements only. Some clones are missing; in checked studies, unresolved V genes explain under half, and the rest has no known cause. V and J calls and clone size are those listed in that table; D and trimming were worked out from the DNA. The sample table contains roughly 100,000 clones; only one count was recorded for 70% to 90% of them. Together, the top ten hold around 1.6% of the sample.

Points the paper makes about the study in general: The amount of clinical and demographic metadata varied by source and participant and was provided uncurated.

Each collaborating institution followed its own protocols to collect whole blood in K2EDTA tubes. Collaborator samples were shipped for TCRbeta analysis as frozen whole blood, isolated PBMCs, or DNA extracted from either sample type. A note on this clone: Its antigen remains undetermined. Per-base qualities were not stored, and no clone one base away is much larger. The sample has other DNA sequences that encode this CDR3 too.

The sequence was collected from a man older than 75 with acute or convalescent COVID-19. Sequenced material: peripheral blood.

The nucleotides are TGTGCCAGCAGCCTCCTAGCGGGAGGGGGCTACAATGAGCAGTTCTTC. It codes for CASSLLAGGGYNEQFF. The chain joins TRBV7-6 to TRBJ2-1; 12 middle bases align to TRBD2. The V end gives up 5 bases and the J end 3 bases, leaving 5 bases in the junction not matched to a gene. The germline V gene gives CDR1 as SGHVS and CDR2 as FNYEAQ. The CDR3 sequence holds 16 residues, the cysteine and phenylalanine included. The only DNA kept is the CDR3, 48 bases in frame from the first base. With the rest looked up from the reference TRBV7-6 and TRBJ2-1 genes rather than sequenced, the full variable domain is GAGVSQSPRYKVTKRGQDVALRCDPISGHVSLYWYRQALGQGPEFLTYFNYEAQQDKSGLPNDRFSAERPEGSISTLTIQRTEQRDSAMYRCASSLLAGGGYNEQFFGPGTRLTVL.